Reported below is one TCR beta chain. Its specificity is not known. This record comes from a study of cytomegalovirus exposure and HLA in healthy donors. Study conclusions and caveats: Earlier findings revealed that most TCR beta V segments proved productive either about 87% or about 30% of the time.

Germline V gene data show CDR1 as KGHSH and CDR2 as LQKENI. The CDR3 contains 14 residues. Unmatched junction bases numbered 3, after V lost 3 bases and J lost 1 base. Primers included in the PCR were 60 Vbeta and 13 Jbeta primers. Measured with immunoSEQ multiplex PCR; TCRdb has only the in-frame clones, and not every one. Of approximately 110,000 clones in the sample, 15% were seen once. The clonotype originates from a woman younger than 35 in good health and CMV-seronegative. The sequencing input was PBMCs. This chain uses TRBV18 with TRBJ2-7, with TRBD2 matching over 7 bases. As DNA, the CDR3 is TGTGCCAGCTCACCGCGGGAGTCGTCCTACGAGCAGTACTTC. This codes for CASSPRESSYEQYF.